This TCR beta chain was obtained from a study of T-cell memory formation after mild COVID-19 (dated by TCRdb to 2020 to 2022). About the full investigation: TCR sequence clusters from the two donors were found to be largely donor specific. The cohort was made up of two young adult volunteers, one female and one male, who were previously healthy. T-cell clones expanding and contracting after mild COVID-19 in two donors were tracked by longitudinal TCRalpha and TCRbeta repertoire sequencing.

Study-level results and caveats: The study covered only a couple of mild cases, and larger cohorts including severe cases with pre-infection samples were considered necessary. Some responding clones were detected in pre-infection memory, suggesting pre-existing cross-reactive memory T cells joined the SARS-CoV-2 response. Balanced CD4/CD8 phenotypes were observed for clones contracting from day 15 to 85, whereas a bias towards CD4+ was observed for a second wave of clones expanding from day 15 to 37. Contracting CD4+ clones were located mainly in the CM and EM memory subsets, whereas CD8+ clones were found to be enriched in EMRA. Whether the second-wave clones peaking on day 37 were SARS-CoV-2 specific was not confirmed.

Ficoll-Paque density gradient centrifugation was used to isolate PBMCs. Trimming at the junction amounts to 1 base on V and 0 bases on J, and the germline ends lie 11 bases apart. In the germline V gene, CDR1 corresponds to LGHNA and CDR2 to YNFKEQ. Reading from cysteine to phenylalanine, the CDR3 counts 16 amino acids. Kept here is only the CDR3 DNA, which spans 48 bases and is read in frame from base 1. In regard to this clonotype: The antigen it binds to is not known. Base qualities are missing; no much larger clone stands one base away.

TCRdb records Illumina NovaSeq 6000 as the sequencer. TCRalpha and TCRbeta cDNA libraries were constructed by 5'RACE with constant-segment primers, with sample barcodes and unique molecular identifiers being introduced. Trizol reagent was used to extract RNA from every sample. The libraries were amplified in two PCR steps, and the second step added a second sample barcode and Illumina TruSeq adapters. Sequencing of the libraries was done on an Illumina NovaSeq, producing 2 x 150 bp paired-end reads. In the original analysis: Reads were demultiplexed and collapsed into UMI-guided consensus sequences with migec v1.2.7. Using mixcr v2.1.11, UMI consensuses were aligned to TRA and TRB V and J templates and then assembled into clonotypes. A clonotype was counted as expanded or contracted only when both edgeR and NoisET called the clonotype significant, with the noise models trained on biological replicates. For edgeR calls, the cutoffs were a false discovery rate-adjusted p below 0.01 and a log2 fold-change threshold of 1. As an exploratory analysis of dynamics, max-normalized trajectories of the 1000 most abundant clonotypes were examined by PCA with hierarchical clustering. The CD4 or CD8 phenotype of responding clones was assigned using the separately sequenced CD4+ and CD8+ repertoires. The public sequencing data were trimmed at Q25 with fastp and processed into clonotypes with MiXCR by TCRdb, which kept only in-frame beta chains. Identical CDR3 protein sequences are pooled into one entry, listed with their most common genes and DNA. For this entry, the V and J calls and clone size follow TCRdb and not the study's own pipeline. Here the sample has 500,000 to 650,000 distinct CDR3 sequences; approximately 21% occur a single time. Jointly, the top ten make up around 9.2% of the sample.

The chain is made from TRBV4-2 and TRBJ2-3; no confident D gene assignment can be made. Sequencing used PBMCs or a T cell subset sorted from them (not recorded which). The receptor was derived from an adult woman who had mild COVID-19 (a few samples of this study predate the infection). The sample titles of this study are shuffled in the database, so cell type and time point are left out; the donor was told from shared clones. The CDR3 is CASSQVAAASTDTQYF. The nucleotides read TGTGCCAGCAGCCAAGTGGCCGCGGCAAGCACAGATACGCAGTATTTT.